The entry below describes one T cell receptor (beta chain). Antigen: not known. This entry is derived from a study of shared clonotypes between healthy human individuals. Whole-study context: A couple of female and a few male donors aged 18 to 49 were enrolled. Study outcomes and limitations: Exclusively blood specimens were collected; tissue repertoires likely differ. Limitation of the genetic and exposure-history diversity represented came from the few donors.

Per the authors' pipeline: Without quality scores, immunoSEQ junctional reads could not be filtered like full-length reads. The data were produced by immunoSEQ multiplex PCR, yet TCRdb's version contains in-frame clones alone and is incomplete. Clonal size and the V and J genes are those of that table, whereas D and trimming came from the DNA. This table has roughly 490,000 clones, 79% appearing once. Sequencing was performed on PBMCs. The sequence derives from a woman in her forties in good health. Some clones in this sample may be carry-over from other donors' samples.

The CDR3 region is CASSYLNEQFF. CDR3 DNA: TGTGCCAGCAGTTACCTAAATGAGCAGTTCTTC. V is TRBV6-1 and J is TRBJ2-1; D gene ambiguous. The CDR3 is 11 residues long. Germline V CDR1 and CDR2: MNHNS, SASEGT. Deletions cut 5 bases from V and 7 bases from J, with 6 bases between.